One and the same sample provided the 3 T cell receptor beta chains below, sequenced in a study of radiotherapy plus CTLA-4 blockade in lung cancer listed by TCRdb under 2018. The library was built by means of the immunoSEQ multiplex PCR assay. In TCRdb, the immuneACCESS table is reduced to in-frame sequences with V and J assigned. These tables do not hold every clone; where another copy was compared, an unresolved V gene accounts for under half, and the others remain unexplained. The sample table records approximately 80,000 clones; 70% to 85% of these occur just once. Approximately 9.9% of the sample lies in the top ten. Sequenced material: peripheral blood, taken from a patient treated with radiotherapy plus ipilimumab. Source of these receptors: a human donor with non-small cell lung cancer whose response to radiotherapy plus ipilimumab could not be evaluated.

Turning to this clone: At the DNA level, this CDR3 is encoded by other sequences in the same sample as well. This chain connects TRBV5-1 to TRBJ2-3; D is undetermined. The CDR3 is 15 residues long. Germline CDR1 SGHRS, CDR2 YFSETQ. With 0 bases removed from V and 1 base from J, the gap between germline ends came to 9 bases. In DNA form, the CDR3 reads TGCGCCAGCAGCTTGGAATTAGTGGGCACAGATACGCAGTATTTT. This gives the protein CASSLELVGTDTQYF.

The chain recombines TRBV5-1 with TRBJ2-2, with TRBD2 identical over 7 bases. CDR1 is SGHRS, CDR2 YFSETQ, per germline. CDR3 length: 14 residues. The V segment lost 3 bases and the J segment 2 bases; nucleotides outside the gene matches: 1. The DNA of the CDR3 is TGCGCCAGCAGCTCGGGACTAAACACCGGGGAGCTGTTTTTT. Encoded protein: CASSSGLNTGELFF.

The chain carries TRBV6-5 and TRBJ1-5; 10 bases match TRBD1. This CDR3 comprises 15 residues. The V and J ends lost 7 bases and 4 bases, in that order; junction bases with no gene match: 7. Germline CDR1 MNHEY, CDR2 SVGAGI. DNA of the CDR3: TGTGCCAGCAATATGCCGGGACAGGGGAATCAGCCCCAGCATTTT. Protein: CASNMPGQGNQPQHF.